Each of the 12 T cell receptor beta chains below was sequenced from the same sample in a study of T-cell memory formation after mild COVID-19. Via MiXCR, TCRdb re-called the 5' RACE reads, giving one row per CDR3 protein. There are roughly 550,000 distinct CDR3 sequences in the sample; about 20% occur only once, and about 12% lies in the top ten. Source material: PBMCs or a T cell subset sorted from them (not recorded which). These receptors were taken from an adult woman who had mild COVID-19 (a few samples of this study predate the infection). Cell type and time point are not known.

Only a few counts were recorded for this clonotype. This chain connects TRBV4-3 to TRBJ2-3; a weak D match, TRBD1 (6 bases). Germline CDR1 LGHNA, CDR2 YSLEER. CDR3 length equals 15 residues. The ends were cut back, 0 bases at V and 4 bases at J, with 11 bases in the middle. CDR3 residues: CASSQDFRGPDTQYF. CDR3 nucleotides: TGCGCCAGCAGCCAAGATTTCAGGGGTCCAGATACGCAGTATTTT.

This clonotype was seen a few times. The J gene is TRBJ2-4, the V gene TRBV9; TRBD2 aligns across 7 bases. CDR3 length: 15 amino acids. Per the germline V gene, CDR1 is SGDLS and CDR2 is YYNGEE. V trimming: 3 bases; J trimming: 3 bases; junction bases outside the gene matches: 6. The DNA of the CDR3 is TGTGCCAGCAGCGAAGACGGGGAGGGCAAAAACATTCAGTACTTC. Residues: CASSEDGEGKNIQYF.

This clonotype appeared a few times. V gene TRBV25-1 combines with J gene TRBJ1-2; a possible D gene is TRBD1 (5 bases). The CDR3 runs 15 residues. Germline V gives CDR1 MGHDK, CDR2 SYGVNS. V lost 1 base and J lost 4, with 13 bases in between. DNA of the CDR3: TGTGCCAGCAGTGAATTCGGCAGGGAGTTCTATGGCTACACCTTC. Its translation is CASSEFGREFYGYTF.

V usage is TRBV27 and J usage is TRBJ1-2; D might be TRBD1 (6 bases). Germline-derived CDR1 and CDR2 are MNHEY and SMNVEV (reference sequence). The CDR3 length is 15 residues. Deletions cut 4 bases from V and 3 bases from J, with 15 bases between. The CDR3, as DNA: TGTGCCAGCAGTTGGTCGGCGGGGGCGTACTATGGCTACACCTTC. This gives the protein CASSWSAGAYYGYTF.

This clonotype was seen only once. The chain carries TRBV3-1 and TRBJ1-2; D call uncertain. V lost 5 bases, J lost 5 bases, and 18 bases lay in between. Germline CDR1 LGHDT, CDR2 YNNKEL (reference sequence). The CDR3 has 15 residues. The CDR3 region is CASSALEASRYGYTF. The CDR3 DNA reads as TGTGCCAGCAGCGCGCTTGAGGCCAGCCGATATGGCTACACCTTC.

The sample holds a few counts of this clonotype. The CDR3 DNA reads TGTGCCAGCAGCCACCACAGGGATGAAAAACTGTTTTTT. Translation: CASSHHRDEKLFF. This rearrangement joins TRBV12-3 or TRBV12-4 to TRBJ1-4, with a tentative D call TRBD1 (6 bases). The CDR3 runs 13 residues. With 6 bases removed from V and 6 bases from J, the gap between germline ends came to 11 bases.

In DNA, the CDR3 is TGCAGTGCTAGAAGGGGACAGGGGTACTACGAGCAGTACTTC. This codes for CSARRGQGYYEQYF. The chain recombines TRBV20-1 with TRBJ2-7; 10 bases are shared with TRBD1. From germline, CDR1 is DFQATT and CDR2 SNEGSKA (reference sequence). The CDR3 sequence is 14 residues long. V trimming: 2 bases; J trimming: 3 bases; junction bases outside the gene matches: 4.

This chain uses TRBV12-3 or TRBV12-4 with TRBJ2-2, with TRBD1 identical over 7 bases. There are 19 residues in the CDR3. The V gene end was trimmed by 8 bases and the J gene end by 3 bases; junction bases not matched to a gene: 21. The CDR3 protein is CASHSATSYRGTDTGELFF. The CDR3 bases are TGTGCCAGCCATTCCGCCACTTCGTACAGGGGAACGGACACCGGGGAGCTGTTTTTT.

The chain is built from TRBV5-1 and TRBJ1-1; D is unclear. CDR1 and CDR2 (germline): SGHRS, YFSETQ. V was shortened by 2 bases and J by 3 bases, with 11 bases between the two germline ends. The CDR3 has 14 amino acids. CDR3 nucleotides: TGCGCCAGCAGCTTTGACGGACCCGACACTGAAGCTTTCTTT. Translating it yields CASSFDGPDTEAFF.

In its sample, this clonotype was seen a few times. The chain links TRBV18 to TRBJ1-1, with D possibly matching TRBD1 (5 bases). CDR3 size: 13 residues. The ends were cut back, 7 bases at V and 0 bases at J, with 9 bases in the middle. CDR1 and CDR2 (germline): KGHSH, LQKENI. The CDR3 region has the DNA TGTGCCAGCTTAGCGGACATGAACACTGAAGCTTTCTTT. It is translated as CASLADMNTEAFF.

The CDR3 sequence is CSVEDRDGADTQYF. The CDR3 nucleotides are TGCAGCGTTGAAGACAGGGATGGGGCAGATACGCAGTATTTT. The rearrangement links TRBV29-1 to TRBJ2-3, with a weak D call TRBD1 (5 bases). The CDR3 has 14 amino acids. Germline CDR1 and CDR2: SQVTM and ANQGSEA. The germline V and J ends were trimmed by 0 bases and 4 bases, with 11 bases remaining between them.

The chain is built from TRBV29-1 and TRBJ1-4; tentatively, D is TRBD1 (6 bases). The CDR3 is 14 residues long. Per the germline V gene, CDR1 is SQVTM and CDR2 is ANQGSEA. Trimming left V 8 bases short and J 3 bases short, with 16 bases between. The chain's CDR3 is CSYRDTEANEKLFF. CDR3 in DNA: TGCAGCTACAGGGATACTGAGGCTAATGAAAAACTGTTTTTT.